This T cell receptor beta chain was recovered during a study of cytomegalovirus exposure and HLA in healthy donors (dated by TCRdb to about 2017). For context, the study as a whole: An earlier analysis of 587 of the donors reported 250 to 350 Gb of sequence data and 95 million to 130 million unique TCR beta sequences obtained from about 179 million T cells. Roughly 300 gigabases of sequencing data and 91 million or so unique TCR sequences made up an early release that covered approximately 620 HLA-typed donors. Of the roughly 400 genotyped donors, approximately 80% fell in the genetic ancestry cluster associated with self-reported Caucasian donors. The study was designed to test whether signatures of past pathogen exposure could be identified by cataloging public T cell receptors. The study profiled the T cell repertoires of under 850 subjects by immunosequencing and related them to cytomegalovirus serostatus. A separate validation cohort of roughly 130 different subjects was used in addition to the roughly 640-subject first cohort. The study combined high-throughput TCR immunosequencing, statistical association of individual TCRs with disease status, and machine learning to predict cytomegalovirus infection status. In a later analysis, previously published TCR beta repertoires from 666 donors were re-analyzed and high-resolution HLA genotyping was added so that TCR occurrence patterns could be studied. Rather than drawing on any new phenotypic data, the later analysis identified candidate immune exposures from TCR beta sequences and the way those sequences occurred across donors. To decide whether each TCR beta V gene segment behaved as functional or pseudogenic, an earlier analysis of 587 of the donors relied on high-throughput TCR beta sequencing. Donor age, sex, ethnicity and CMV serostatus were collected together with the repertoire data. Genome-wide SNP genotypes for about 65% of the 666 donors were used in a later genetic analysis, which treated that subset as a discovery cohort. All discovery cohort repertoires had been generated on a single sequencing platform. Class I and class II HLA loci were covered by the typing at four-digit resolution. The number of donors typed differed by locus, with about 620-630 for A, B, C, DRB1 and DQB1, roughly 520 for DQA1, under 610 for DPA1, and approximately 470 for DPB1. Four or five DR-DQ haplotypes were handled as single units for association and clustering because linkage in the cohort was strong. On average, around 240,000 unique TCR beta nucleotide sequences were sequenced per donor among fewer than 500 genotyped donors of the cohort, with roughly 18% of those sequences being non-productive.

About this clone itself: Its specific antigen is unknown. The record has no base qualities; no much larger clone is one base away.

The method behind the library was the immunoSEQ multiplex PCR assay. A mixture of 60 forward primers for TCR Vbeta segments and 13 reverse primers for TCR Jbeta segments was used in the multiplex PCR. Amplification of the CDR3 region of rearranged TCR beta genes was performed with a multiplex PCR assay on genomic DNA. On the Illumina HiSeq System, the amplified TCR beta libraries were sequenced as 87-base-pair reads. The study's own analysis went as follows. A later analysis counted tens of millions of unique TCR beta chains across the 666 repertoires, and some 11 million of these chains were shared by at least two donors. To remove PCR and sequencing errors, raw reads were error-corrected and collapsed into unique sequences using a nearest-neighbor algorithm that merged closely related sequences. To assign V, D and J gene segments, CDR3 sequences were aligned to IMGT reference sequences. Each retained sequence needed at least a six-nucleotide match to both a V gene segment and a J gene segment. A rearrangement counted as productive if the CDR3 had no stop codons and remained in frame with V and J, and every other rearrangement counted as non-productive. CDR3 was defined by IMGT convention, running from the second conserved V-encoded cysteine to the conserved J-encoded phenylalanine. The earlier analysis of 587 of the donors excluded sequences that lacked an unambiguous match to a single V gene segment. An earlier analysis of a few hundred of the donors called V segments functional above 56.7% productive rearrangements and segregating when the between-donor standard deviation exceeded 5%. A statistical classification framework was built to diagnose cytomegalovirus status from the catalog of TCR beta chain sequences. In a later analysis, TCR nucleotide sequences were compared against IMGT/GENE-DB human TR gene sequences so that V and J genes could be assigned. A later analysis assigned CDR3 sequences and most-parsimonious VDJ recombination scenarios with the TCRdist pipeline. In a later analysis, every TCR beta chain was defined by the combination of its CDR3 amino acid sequence and its V-gene family, and reads without a unique V-gene family were dropped. A later analysis removed roughly 590 highly shared, low-generation-probability nucleotide sequences to deal with suspected cross-contamination and a sequencing artifact. For each public chain, a later analysis derived a clonal expansion index from normalized ranks of inferred template counts within each repertoire. Generation probabilities in a later analysis came from a VDJ recombination model fitted to out-of-frame rearrangements, and those results were checked against IGoR. A later analysis scored TCR-TCR, TCR-HLA and TCR-CMV co-occurrence with hypergeometric tests, applying a repertoire-size bias correction to TCR pairs. A later analysis estimated false discovery rates by permuting HLA or CMV assignments 20 times. A later analysis grouped co-occurring TCRs with DBSCAN, adding TCRdist sequence similarity when clustering within HLA-allele-positive subsets. Repertoires with fewer than 30,000 or more than 120,000 public chains, plus five repertoires with anomalous nucleotide sharing, were excluded from co-occurrence clustering. This is the immuneACCESS table as TCRdb keeps it, with only in-frame sequences that have V and J called. A part of the clones is gone; compared with another copy, unresolved V genes explain less than half, and the rest is unexplained. V, J and clone size derive from that table, while D and trimming were established from the DNA sequence. Present in this sample are about 270,000 clones, about 75% of which were seen just once. The ten largest clones represent over 2% of the sample.

From the cysteine up to the phenylalanine, the CDR3 has a length of 16 residues. Just CDR3 DNA is preserved here, 48 bases in frame from base 1. Sequences SGHTA (CDR1) and FQGTGA (CDR2) are obtained from the germline V gene. Compared with germline, V lacks 5 bases and J lacks 2 bases; bases without a gene match: 8. The cohort consisted of fewer than 700 healthy bone marrow donors. Cohort members were all nominally healthy when sampled, although unrecorded immune exposures were likely present. The donor tested CMV seronegative, placing the donor among the 350 or so seronegative members of the cohort. Every donor gave a peripheral blood sample, and the peripheral blood mononuclear cells from that sample were used for TCR beta sequencing. Genomic DNA extraction from the blood cell samples was performed with the Qiagen DNeasy Blood Extraction Kit. General conclusions and limits of the study: Compared with equally common non-associated chains, HLA-associated TCR beta chains in a later analysis were more clonally expanded and had lower generation probabilities. Most TCR sequences were observed very rarely across donors, whereas some public TCRs were present in many individuals. In vitro tests confirmed that three of the cytomegalovirus-associated TCR beta chains recognize cytomegalovirus antigens. Presence/absence analyses assumed roughly uniform sequencing depth across donors, an assumption that may not hold. The authors suggested that the approach could potentially be generalized to other disease states and immunological phenotypes. According to a later analysis, parvovirus B19, influenza, CMV and Epstein-Barr virus appeared linked to several top co-occurrence clusters. A later analysis found that most CMV-associated TCR beta chains appeared HLA-restricted, with HLA associations seemingly driven largely by CMV exposure. Correlated functional status among segregating V segments might be attributable to linkage disequilibrium, but an unknown experimental factor could not be ruled out. A cluster of highly shared sequence variants was judged likely to be a technical artifact of the sequencing pipeline. When HLA alleles, especially DR and DQ, strongly co-occurred, TCR associations were difficult to assign to individual alleles. In this cohort, only TCR beta chains were sequenced, and detectable features were limited by the absence of alpha or paired-chain data. The classifier was reported to diagnose cytomegalovirus status with high specificity and sensitivity in both the original and validation cohorts. For the cohort, immune exposure information was limited to CMV serostatus. Because HLA typing was missing for some donors at each locus, association tests included only the typed subset. In an earlier analysis of about 600 of the donors, most TCR beta V segments appeared in productive rearrangements about 87% or about 30% of the time, broadly matching IMGT annotations. A later analysis associated about 17,000 TCR beta sequences with specific HLA alleles at a false discovery rate of 0.05. Because counts were too low, about 18 rarely observed V segments, including chromosome 9 orphons, were excluded from the earlier analysis of under 650 of the donors. Some IMGT-functional V segments, including TRBV6-2 and TRBV6-3, could not be distinguished by the 87-base-pair reads and were therefore excluded. In the study, some 160 TCR beta chains were listed as associated with cytomegalovirus. A later genetic analysis reported fewer N-insertions in productive TCRs among donors in an Asian-associated ancestry cluster than the approximately 670-donor mean. In a later analysis, the rate of TCR association differed among HLA loci, with DRB1 alleles having the most associated TCRs and HLA-C alleles having the fewest. A further reported finding was that TCR beta sequences accurately predicted the HLA-A and HLA-B alleles for most subjects in the first cohort. A later genetic analysis associated a missense DCLRE1C variant with V-gene and J-gene trimming of TCR beta chains, and an independent cohort replicated the association.

The sequenced material came from PBMCs. The rearranged chain carries TRBV7-3 and TRBJ2-7, and TRBD2 aligns with 11 junction nucleotides. The clonotype comes from a female donor in good health and CMV-seronegative. The nucleotide sequence reads as follows: TGTGCCAGCAGCCCAACCGGGACTAGCGGTACCTACGAGCAGTACTTC. The resulting protein is CASSPTGTSGTYEQYF.